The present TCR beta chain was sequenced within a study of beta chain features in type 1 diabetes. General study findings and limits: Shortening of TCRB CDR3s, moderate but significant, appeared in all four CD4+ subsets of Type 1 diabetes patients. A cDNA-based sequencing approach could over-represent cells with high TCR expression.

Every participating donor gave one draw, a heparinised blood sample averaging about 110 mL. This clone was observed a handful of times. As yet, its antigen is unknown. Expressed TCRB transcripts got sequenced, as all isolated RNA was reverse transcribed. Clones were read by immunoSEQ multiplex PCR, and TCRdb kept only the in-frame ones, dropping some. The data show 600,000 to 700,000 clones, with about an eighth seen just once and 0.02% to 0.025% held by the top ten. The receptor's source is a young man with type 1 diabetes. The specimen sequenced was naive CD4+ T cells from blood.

The CDR3 reads CASSGLADIQYF. DNA for the CDR3: TGTGCCAGCAGTGGCCTAGCGGACATTCAGTACTTC. The rearrangement joins TRBV2 to TRBJ2-4; 7 bases line up with TRBD2. The CDR3 length is 12 residues. The germline gives CDR1 SNHLY, CDR2 FYNNEI. V gave up 4 bases and J gave up 8 bases; unmatched junction bases: 2.